The 17 T cell receptor beta chains given below trace back to one sample, sequenced in a study of blood T cell repertoires in COVID-19. Sequencing was performed with immunoSEQ multiplex PCR; in TCRdb, only in-frame clones are kept and a portion is missing. The profile covers about 250,000 clones, with 87% appearing a single time and 3% to 3.5% taken by the ten largest. Sequencing input: peripheral blood. These receptors all come from a man between 18 and 29 years old with active or convalescent COVID-19.

The chain joins TRBV9 to TRBJ2-1; the match to TRBD2 covers 11 bases. The CDR3 runs 15 residues. The germline V gene has CDR1 SGDLS and CDR2 YYNGEE. V trimming: 5 bases; J trimming: 7 bases; junction bases outside the gene matches: 8. CDR3 sequence: CASSISGGARNEQFF. In DNA, the CDR3 is TGTGCCAGCAGTATTAGCGGGGGGGCACGTAATGAGCAGTTCTTC.

CDR3 bases: TGTGCCAGCAGCCACTCGGAGGCCATGTCTAATGAAAAACTGTTTTTT. It encodes CASSHSEAMSNEKLFF. The V call is TRBV7-8, the J call TRBJ1-4, with no clear D. V lost 5 bases and J 3 bases, leaving 16 bases between the germline ends. From germline, CDR1 is SGHVS and CDR2 FQNEAQ. The CDR3 extends over 16 amino acids.

V and J are TRBV21-1 and TRBJ2-7; whether TRBD1, the table's D call, matches the DNA was not checked. TRBV21-1 is described as a pseudogene. The CDR3 has 15 residues. DNA of the CDR3: TGTGCCAGCAGCCCTCGGGACAGAGCCTCCTACGAGCAGTACTTC. It yields the protein CASSPRDRASYEQYF.

The chain uses TRBV9 and TRBJ1-2, with D possibly TRBD1 on 6 matching bases. Trimming left V 1 base short and J 2 bases short, with 15 bases between. Germline lookup yields CDR1 SGDLS and CDR2 YYNGEE. The CDR3 contains 16 residues. The CDR3 is CASSVITEGGNYGYTF. The CDR3 DNA is TGTGCCAGCAGCGTAATCACGGAGGGGGGGAACTATGGCTACACCTTC.

Comment on this clone: At one end, the junction sequence differs from germline, possibly due to a read error. This chain connects TRBV12-3 or TRBV12-4 to TRBJ2-7; TRBD2 agrees at 9 bases. The CDR3 consists of 12 residues. CDR3 nucleotide sequence: TGTGCCAGCGATGACACTAGCGGGCCTCGAAAATTC. This encodes CASDDTSGPRKF.

For the CDR3, the DNA is TGTGCCAGCAGTTTGATCGGGGGAGGCTACACCTTC. Protein product: CASSLIGGGYTF. The chain couples TRBV6-5 to TRBJ1-2; tentatively, D is TRBD1 (5 bases). Between the trimmed V and J ends, which lost 4 bases and 8 bases, there was a span of 11 bases. Germline CDR1 MNHEY, CDR2 SVGAGI. There are 12 residues in the CDR3.

This chain uses TRBV6-5 with TRBJ1-2; unclear D gene. Per the germline V gene, CDR1 is MNHEY and CDR2 is SVGAGI. The CDR3 length is 13 residues. V lost 5 bases and J lost 6, with 13 bases in between. The CDR3 DNA sequence: TGTGCCAGCAGTCTACCTGGTCCGGATGGCTACACCTTC. Protein product: CASSLPGPDGYTF.

In its sample, this clone was seen once. The rearrangement uses TRBV12-5 and TRBJ2-2; 11 positions match TRBD2. The CDR3 is 15 amino acids. Germline V lookup: CDR1 LGHNT, CDR2 FRNRAP. V dropped 6 bases and J dropped 4; count of bases not matched to a gene: 4. CDR3 protein: CASGIAGGPTGELFF. DNA for the CDR3: TGTGCTAGTGGCATAGCGGGGGGGCCCACCGGGGAGCTGTTTTTT. Supplemented by reference TRBV12-5 and TRBJ2-2, the full variable domain reads DARVTQTPRHKVTEMGQEVTMRCQPILGHNTVFWYRQTMMQGLELLAYFRNRAPLDDSGMPKDRFSAEMPDATLATLKIQPSEPRDSAVYFCASGIAGGPTGELFFGEGSRLTVL.

This chain uses TRBV9 with TRBJ2-1; a possible D gene is TRBD2 (6 bases). CDR1 is SGDLS and CDR2 is YYNGEE in the germline V gene. V dropped 7 bases and J dropped 7 bases, with 18 bases sitting between them. The CDR3 runs 14 residues. The CDR3 DNA reads as TGTGCCAGCGGCCCCGGGGGACGGATGAATGAGCAGTTCTTC. Its protein product is CASGPGGRMNEQFF. The whole variable domain, remainder taken from reference TRBV9 and TRBJ2-1, is DSGVTQTPKHLITATGQRVTLRCSPRSGDLSVYWYQQSLDQGLQFLIQYYNGEERAKGNILERFSAQQFPDLHSELNLSSLELGDSALYFCASGPGGRMNEQFFGPGTRLTVL.

This chain connects TRBV30 to TRBJ2-5, with D maybe TRBD2 (5 bases). V dropped 2 bases and J dropped 5 bases, with 9 bases sitting between them. The CDR3 covers 12 residues. Germline lookup yields CDR1 GTSNPN and CDR2 SVGIG (reference sequence). CDR3 nucleotide sequence: TGTGCCTGGAGTACGGGATTGGAGACCCAGTACTTC. Translated: CAWSTGLETQYF.

This chain connects TRBV19 to TRBJ2-2, with 8 bases fitting TRBD2. With 6 bases clipped from V and 4 bases from J, the junction kept 7 bases outside the gene matches. The CDR3 is 15 amino acids. Germline CDR1 reads LNHDA; CDR2 reads SQIVND (reference sequence). The CDR3 DNA reads as TGTGCCAGTAGCCCTGGCGGGGGGCCCACCGGGGAGCTGTTTTTT. This translates into CASSPGGGPTGELFF.

The chain employs TRBV6-2 or TRBV6-3 and TRBJ2-1; 9 bases fit TRBD1. V was clipped by 6 bases and J by 5 bases; unmatched bases: 11. Germline CDR1 reads MNHEY; CDR2 reads SVGEGT. This CDR3 is built from 16 residues. CDR3 coding DNA: TGTGCCAGCAGCCTCGTTCGACAGGGGGAAAACAATGAGCAGTTCTTC. Translated, it gives CASSLVRQGENNEQFF.

The chain recombines TRBV7-8 with TRBJ2-4, with 9 bases fitting TRBD1. This CDR3 contains 18 residues. The V and J ends lost 2 bases and 0 bases, in that order; junction bases with no gene match: 8. Germline V gene lookup returns CDR1 SGHVS and CDR2 FQNEAQ. In DNA form, the CDR3 reads TGTGCCAGCAGCTTACGGGGACAGGGAAGACTAGCCAAAAACATTCAGTACTTC. Translated: CASSLRGQGRLAKNIQYF.

The V and J genes are TRBV15 and TRBJ2-7; 10 nucleotides align to TRBD1. The CDR3 runs 15 residues. Germline CDR1 reads LNHNV; CDR2 reads YYDKDF (reference sequence). The ends lost 2 bases at V and 2 bases at J; junction bases unmatched: 3. CDR3 DNA sequence: TGTGCCACCAGCAGACCAGGACAGGGGGCCTACGAGCAGTACTTC. Its translation is CATSRPGQGAYEQYF.

This chain connects TRBV28 to TRBJ1-4; 7 bases fit TRBD1. Trimming took 7 bases from V and 8 from J; bases not matched to a gene: 10. Per germline, CDR1 MDHEN and CDR2 SYDVKM. The CDR3 loop spans 14 amino acids. CDR3 sequence (DNA): TGTGCCAGCAAGGGCCCCGGGACAGTGGAAAAACTGTTTTTT. Its translation is CASKGPGTVEKLFF.

This chain links TRBV5-1 with TRBJ1-2, with TRBD1 as a possible D gene (5 bases). Trimming shortened V by 1 base and J by 8 bases, and 12 bases separated the two germline ends. Per the germline V gene, CDR1 is SGHRS and CDR2 is YFSETQ. CDR3 size: 13 residues. CDR3 sequence (DNA): TGCGCCAGCAGCTTGAAGCAGGGATACGGCTACACCTTC. Protein: CASSLKQGYGYTF. The full variable domain, with the rest looked up from reference TRBV5-1 and TRBJ1-2, is KAGVTQTPRYLIKTRGQQVTLSCSPISGHRSVSWYQQTPGQGLQFLFEYFSETQRNKGNFPGRFSGRQFSNSRSEMNVSTLELGDSALYLCASSLKQGYGYTFGSGTRLTVV.

J is TRBJ2-5 and V is TRBV18; possible D gene TRBD1, 6 bases. CDR1 is KGHSH, CDR2 LQKENI, per germline. V was pared by 3 bases and J by 4 bases, with 24 bases between. The CDR3 has 18 amino acids. DNA for the CDR3: TGTGCCAGCTCACCTCCTACAGGGAGAAGTGGGGCCCGAGAGACCCAGTACTTC. This gives the protein CASSPPTGRSGARETQYF.